This TCR beta chain appears in the sequencing data of a study of OX40 agonist ivuxolimab in advanced cancers. Study-level background: The diagnoses of dose-escalation patients were hepatocellular carcinoma, melanoma, renal cell or head and neck cancer. Cohort: about 82% men, mean age around 61, aged about 20 to 85. It was permissible to have had prior anti-PD-1, anti-PD-L1 or anti-CTLA-4 therapy, and about 40% had some.

The method was immunoSEQ multiplex PCR; TCRdb's version includes in-frame clones alone and lacks a portion of them. Among about 94,000 clones listed, more than 75% were seen once. This CDR3 comprises 14 residues. This clone was recorded once. The input for sequencing was CD4+ or CD8+ T cells sorted from blood, taken in a trial of the OX40 agonist ivuxolimab. J is TRBJ1-5 and V is TRBV21-1. TRBV21-1 is termed a pseudogene. The TCR sequence derives from an adult with an advanced solid tumor such as melanoma, head and neck, liver or kidney cancer. Written as DNA, the CDR3 is TGTGCCAGCAGCAAAGTTCGGGGGACGGGGCCCCAGCATTTT. Protein: CASSKVRGTGPQHF.